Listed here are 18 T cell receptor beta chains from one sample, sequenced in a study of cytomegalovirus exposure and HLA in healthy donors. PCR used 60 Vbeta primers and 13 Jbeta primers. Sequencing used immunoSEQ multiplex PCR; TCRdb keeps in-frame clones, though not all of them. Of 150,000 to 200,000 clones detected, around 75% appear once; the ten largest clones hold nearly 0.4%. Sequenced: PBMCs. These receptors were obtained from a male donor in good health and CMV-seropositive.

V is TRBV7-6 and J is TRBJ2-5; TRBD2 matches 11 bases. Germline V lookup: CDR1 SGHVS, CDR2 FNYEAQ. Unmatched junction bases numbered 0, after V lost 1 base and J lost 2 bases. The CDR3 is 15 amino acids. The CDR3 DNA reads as TGTGCCAGCAGCTTAGGGACTAGCGGGCAAGAGACCCAGTACTTC. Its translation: CASSLGTSGQETQYF.

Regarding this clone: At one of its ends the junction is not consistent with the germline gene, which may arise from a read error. CDR3 loop: CASNYAGGPLYGYTF. CDR3 nucleotides: TGTGCCAGCAATTACGCCGGGGGACCCCTTTATGGCTACACCTTC. The chain recombines TRBV6-6 with TRBJ1-2, with TRBD1 as a possible D gene (5 bases). The CDR3 totals 15 residues. Germline V lookup: CDR1 MNHNY, CDR2 SVGAGI (reference sequence).

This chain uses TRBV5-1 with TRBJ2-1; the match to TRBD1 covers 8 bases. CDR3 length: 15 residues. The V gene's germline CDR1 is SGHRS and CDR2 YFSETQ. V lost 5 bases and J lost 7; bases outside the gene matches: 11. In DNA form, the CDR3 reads TGCGCCAGCAGTCACCCGGGACAGGAAGGGAATGAGCAGTTCTTC. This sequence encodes CASSHPGQEGNEQFF.

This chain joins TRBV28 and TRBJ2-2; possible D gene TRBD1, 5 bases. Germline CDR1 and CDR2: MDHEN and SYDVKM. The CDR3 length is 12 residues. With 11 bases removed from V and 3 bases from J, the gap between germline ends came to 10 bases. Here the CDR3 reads CAAQGDTGELFF. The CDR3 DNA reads TGTGCCGCCCAAGGGGACACCGGGGAGCTGTTTTTT. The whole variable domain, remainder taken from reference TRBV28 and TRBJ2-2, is DVKVTQSSRYLVKRTGEKVFLECVQDMDHENMFWYRQDPGLGLRLIYFSYDVKMKEKGDIPEGYSVSREKKERFSLILESASTNQTSMYLCAAQGDTGELFFGEGSRLTVL.

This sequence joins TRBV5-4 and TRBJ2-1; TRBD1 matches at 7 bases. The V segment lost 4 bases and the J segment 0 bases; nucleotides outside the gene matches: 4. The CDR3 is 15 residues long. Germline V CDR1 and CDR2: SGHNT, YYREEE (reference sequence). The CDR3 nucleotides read TGTGCCAGCAGCCGGGACAGCAGCTCCTACAATGAGCAGTTCTTC. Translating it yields CASSRDSSSYNEQFF.

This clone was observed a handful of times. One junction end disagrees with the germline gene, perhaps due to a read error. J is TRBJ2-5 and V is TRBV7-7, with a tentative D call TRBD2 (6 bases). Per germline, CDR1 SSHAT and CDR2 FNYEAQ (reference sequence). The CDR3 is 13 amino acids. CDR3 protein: CASSLDYQETQYF. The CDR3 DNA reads TGTGCTAGCAGCTTGGACTATCAAGAGACCCAGTACTTC.

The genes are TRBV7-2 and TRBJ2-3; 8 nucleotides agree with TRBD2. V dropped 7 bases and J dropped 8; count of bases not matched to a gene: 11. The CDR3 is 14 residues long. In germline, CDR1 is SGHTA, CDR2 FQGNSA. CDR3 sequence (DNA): TGTGCCAGCACTGGGACGCCCCGGGAGGGTACGCAGTATTTT. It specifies CASTGTPREGTQYF. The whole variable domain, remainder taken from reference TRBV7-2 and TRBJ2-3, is GAGVSQSPSNKVTEKGKDVELRCDPISGHTALYWYRQSLGQGLEFLIYFQGNSAPDKSGLPSDRFSAERTGGSVSTLTIQRTQQEDSAVYLCASTGTPREGTQYFGPGTRLTVL.

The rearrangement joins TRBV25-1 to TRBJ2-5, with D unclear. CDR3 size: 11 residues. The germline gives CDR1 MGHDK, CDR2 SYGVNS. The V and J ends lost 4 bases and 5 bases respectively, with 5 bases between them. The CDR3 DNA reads TGTGCCAGCAGTGCCCTTGAGACCCAGTACTTC. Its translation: CASSALETQYF.

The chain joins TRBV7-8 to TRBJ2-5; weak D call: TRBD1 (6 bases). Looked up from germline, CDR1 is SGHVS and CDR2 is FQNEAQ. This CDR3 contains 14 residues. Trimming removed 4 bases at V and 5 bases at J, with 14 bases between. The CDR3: CASSSGASRETQYF. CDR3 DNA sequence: TGTGCCAGCAGCTCAGGGGCTAGCCGGGAGACCCAGTACTTC.

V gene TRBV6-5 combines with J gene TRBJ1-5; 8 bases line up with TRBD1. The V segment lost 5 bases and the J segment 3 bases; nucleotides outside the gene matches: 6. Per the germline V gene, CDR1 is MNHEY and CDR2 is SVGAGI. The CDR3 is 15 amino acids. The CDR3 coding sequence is TGTGCCAGCAGTGGGGGACAGGCCACCAATCAGCCCCAGCATTTT. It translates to CASSGGQATNQPQHF.

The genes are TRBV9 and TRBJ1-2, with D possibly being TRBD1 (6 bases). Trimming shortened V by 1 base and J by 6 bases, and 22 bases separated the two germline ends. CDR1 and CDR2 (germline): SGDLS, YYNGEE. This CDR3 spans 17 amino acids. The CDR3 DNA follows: TGTGCCAGCAGCGTATGGACTGAATTTCAGGGGAAAGATGGCTACACCTTC. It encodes CASSVWTEFQGKDGYTF.

The CDR3 reads CASSLSEGAVNTGELFF. CDR3 coding DNA: TGTGCCAGCTCACTTTCCGAGGGGGCCGTGAACACCGGGGAGCTGTTTTTT. This rearrangement joins TRBV18 to TRBJ2-2; TRBD1 matches 7 bases. J gave up 1 base and V 4 bases, and 9 bases lay outside the gene matches. Germline CDR1 reads KGHSH; CDR2 reads LQKENI. This CDR3 spans 17 amino acids.

In DNA form, the CDR3 reads TGTGCCAGCAGCCTTCGCGGCGGAGGAAGGCCCGAGCAGTACTTC. It is translated as CASSLRGGGRPEQYF. The chain has TRBV6-6 and TRBJ2-7; a possible D gene is TRBD2 (5 bases). The CDR3 has 15 residues. V lost 6 bases, J lost 6 bases, and 21 bases lay in between. From germline, CDR1 is MNHNY and CDR2 SVGAGI (reference sequence).

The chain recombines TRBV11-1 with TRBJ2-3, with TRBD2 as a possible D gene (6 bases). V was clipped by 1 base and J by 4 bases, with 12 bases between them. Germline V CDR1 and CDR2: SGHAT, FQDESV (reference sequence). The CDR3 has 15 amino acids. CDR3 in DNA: TGTGCCAGCAGCTTAGGGGGGGATCCACCAGATACGCAGTATTTT. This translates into CASSLGGDPPDTQYF.

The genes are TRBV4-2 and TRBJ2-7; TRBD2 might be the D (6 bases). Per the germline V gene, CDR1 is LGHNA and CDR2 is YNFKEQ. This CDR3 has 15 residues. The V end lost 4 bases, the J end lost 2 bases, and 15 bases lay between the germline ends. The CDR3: CASSPPTGGTYEQYF. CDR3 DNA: TGTGCCAGCAGCCCGCCCACCGGGGGAACCTACGAGCAGTACTTC.

Here the CDR3 reads CASASGPRPNSNQPQHF. CDR3 sequence (DNA): TGTGCCAGCGCGTCGGGTCCAAGGCCCAATAGCAATCAGCCCCAGCATTTT. The genes are TRBV18 and TRBJ1-5; D is uncertain. CDR1 KGHSH and CDR2 LQKENI come from the germline V gene. Trimming shortened V by 8 bases and J by 0 bases, and 20 bases separated the two germline ends. The CDR3 covers 17 residues.

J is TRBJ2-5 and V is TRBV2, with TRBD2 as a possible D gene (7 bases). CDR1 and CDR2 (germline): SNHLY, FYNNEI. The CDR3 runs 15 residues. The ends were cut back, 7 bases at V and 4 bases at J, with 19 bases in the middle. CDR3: CASKTEGGQSETQYF. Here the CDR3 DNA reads TGTGCCAGCAAAACCGAGGGGGGGCAGTCAGAGACCCAGTACTTC. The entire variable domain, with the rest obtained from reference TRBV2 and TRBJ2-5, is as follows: EPEVTQTPSHQVTQMGQEVILRCVPISNHLYFYWYRQILGQKVEFLVSFYNNEISEKSEIFDDQFSVERPDGSNFTLKIRSTKLEDSAMYFCASKTEGGQSETQYFGPGTRLLVL.

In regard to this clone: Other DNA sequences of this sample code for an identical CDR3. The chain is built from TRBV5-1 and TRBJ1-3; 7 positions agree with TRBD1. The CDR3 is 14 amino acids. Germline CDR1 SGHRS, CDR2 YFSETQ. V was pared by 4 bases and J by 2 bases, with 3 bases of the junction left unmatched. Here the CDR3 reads CASSGQGAGNTIYF. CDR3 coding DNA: TGCGCCAGCAGCGGTCAGGGGGCTGGAAACACCATATATTTT.